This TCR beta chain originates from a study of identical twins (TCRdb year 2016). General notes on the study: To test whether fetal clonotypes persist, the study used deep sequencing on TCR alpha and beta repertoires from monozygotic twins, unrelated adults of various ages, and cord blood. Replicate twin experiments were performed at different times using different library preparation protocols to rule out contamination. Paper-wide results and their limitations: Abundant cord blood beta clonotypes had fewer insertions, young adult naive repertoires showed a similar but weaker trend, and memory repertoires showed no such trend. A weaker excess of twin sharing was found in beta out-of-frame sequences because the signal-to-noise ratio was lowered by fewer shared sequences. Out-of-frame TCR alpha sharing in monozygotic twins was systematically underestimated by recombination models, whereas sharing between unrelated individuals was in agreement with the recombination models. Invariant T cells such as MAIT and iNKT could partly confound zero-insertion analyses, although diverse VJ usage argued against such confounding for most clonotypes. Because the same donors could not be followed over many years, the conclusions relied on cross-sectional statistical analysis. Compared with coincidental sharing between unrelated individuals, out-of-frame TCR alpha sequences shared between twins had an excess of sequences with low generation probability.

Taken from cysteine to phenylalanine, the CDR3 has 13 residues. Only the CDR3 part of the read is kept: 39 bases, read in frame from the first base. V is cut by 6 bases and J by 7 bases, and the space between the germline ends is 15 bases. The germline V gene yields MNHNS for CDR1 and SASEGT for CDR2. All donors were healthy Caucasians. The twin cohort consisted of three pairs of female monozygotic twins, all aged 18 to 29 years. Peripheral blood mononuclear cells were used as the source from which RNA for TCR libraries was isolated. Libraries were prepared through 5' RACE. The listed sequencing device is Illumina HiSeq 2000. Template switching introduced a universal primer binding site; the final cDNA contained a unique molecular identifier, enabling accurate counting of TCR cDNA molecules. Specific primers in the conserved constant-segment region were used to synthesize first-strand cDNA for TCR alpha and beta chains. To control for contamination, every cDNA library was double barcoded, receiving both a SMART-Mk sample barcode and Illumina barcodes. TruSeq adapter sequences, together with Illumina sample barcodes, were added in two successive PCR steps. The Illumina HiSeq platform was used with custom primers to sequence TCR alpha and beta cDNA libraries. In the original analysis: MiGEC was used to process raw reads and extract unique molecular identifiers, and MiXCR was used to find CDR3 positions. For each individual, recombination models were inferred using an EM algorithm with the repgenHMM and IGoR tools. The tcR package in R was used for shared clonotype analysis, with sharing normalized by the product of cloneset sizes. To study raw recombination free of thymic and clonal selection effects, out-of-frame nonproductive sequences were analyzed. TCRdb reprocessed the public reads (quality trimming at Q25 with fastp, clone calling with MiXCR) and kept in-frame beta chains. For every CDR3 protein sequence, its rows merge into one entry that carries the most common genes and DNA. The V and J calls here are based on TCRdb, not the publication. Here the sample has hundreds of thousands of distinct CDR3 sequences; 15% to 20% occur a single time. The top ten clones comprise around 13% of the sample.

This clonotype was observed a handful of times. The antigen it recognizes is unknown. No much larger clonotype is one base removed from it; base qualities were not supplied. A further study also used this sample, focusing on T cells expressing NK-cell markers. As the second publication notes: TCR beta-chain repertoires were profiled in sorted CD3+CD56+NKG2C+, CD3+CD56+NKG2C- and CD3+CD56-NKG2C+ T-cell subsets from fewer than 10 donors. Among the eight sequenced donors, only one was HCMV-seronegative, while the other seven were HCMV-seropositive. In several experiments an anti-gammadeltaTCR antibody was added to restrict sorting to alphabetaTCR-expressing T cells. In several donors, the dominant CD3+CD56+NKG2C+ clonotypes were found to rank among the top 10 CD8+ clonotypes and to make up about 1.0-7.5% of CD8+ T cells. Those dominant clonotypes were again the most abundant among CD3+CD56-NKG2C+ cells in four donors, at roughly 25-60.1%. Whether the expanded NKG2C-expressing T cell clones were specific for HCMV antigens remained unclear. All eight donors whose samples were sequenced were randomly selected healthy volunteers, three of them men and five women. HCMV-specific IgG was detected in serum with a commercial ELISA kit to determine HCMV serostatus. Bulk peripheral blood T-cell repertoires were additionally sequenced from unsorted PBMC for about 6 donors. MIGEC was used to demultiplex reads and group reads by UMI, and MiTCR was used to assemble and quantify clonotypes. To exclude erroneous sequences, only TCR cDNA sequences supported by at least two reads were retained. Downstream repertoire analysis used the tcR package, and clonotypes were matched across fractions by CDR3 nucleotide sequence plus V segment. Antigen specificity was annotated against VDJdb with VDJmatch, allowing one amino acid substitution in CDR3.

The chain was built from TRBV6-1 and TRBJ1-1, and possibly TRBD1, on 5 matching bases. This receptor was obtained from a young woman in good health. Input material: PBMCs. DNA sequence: TGTGCCAGCAGACCGCAGGGTCAGGGTGAAGCTTTCTTT. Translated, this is CASRPQGQGEAFF.